Included here is one TCR beta chain sequence, with context. It lacks a known antigen. No qualities accompany the bases; no much larger clone lies one base away. The sample is drawn from a study of blood T cell repertoires in COVID-19 (dated by TCRdb to the early 2020s). For the study in its entirety: Collaborator samples came from the United States, Italy and Spain and covered acute and convalescent phases of COVID-19. The prospective study material was composed of cDNA or gDNA derived from T cells, B-cell-depleted T cells, or PBMCs. Deeply sampled blood TCRbeta repertoires from subjects exposed to, actively infected with, or recovered from COVID-19 were included in the dataset. A freely available public database, intended as a resource for researchers studying the immune response to SARS-CoV-2, is where the repertoires were released. The samples were drawn from the first 160 participants of the ongoing ImmuneRACE study and from 950 to 1,500 subjects provided by 6 global collaborators. The sample metadata nearly always contained a de-identified subject ID, COVID-19 status, age in years and sex. Where HLA class I and class II types were available, the types were taken from metadata supplied by the sample provider, not from assay-based typing.

What the study reported, not specific to this receptor: The amount of clinical and demographic metadata varied by source and participant and was provided uncurated.

The collaborating institutions used their own protocols to collect whole blood in K2EDTA tubes. For TCRbeta analysis, collaborators shipped samples in one of three forms: frozen whole blood, isolated PBMCs, or DNA extracted from either of those sample types. TCRbeta CDR3 regions were amplified from genomic DNA using the immunoSEQ Assay, a bias-controlled multiplex PCR. The original pipeline was this. The number of nucleated cells in each sample was estimated by amplification of reference gene primers within the assay. Sequence reads were collapsed and filtered to measure the absolute abundance of every unique TCRbeta CDR3 rearrangement. For each sample, productive Simpson clonality was calculated by taking the square root of Simpson's diversity index across productive rearrangements. TCRdb's version of the immuneACCESS table is confined to in-frame rearrangements and falls short of the full clone set. An unresolved V gene accounts for under half of the shortfall where checked; the remainder is of unknown origin. V, J and clone size derive from that table, while D and trimming were established from the DNA sequence. The table for this sample lists around 52,000 clones; around nine tenths of them were counted only once. The ten biggest clones cover under 35% of the sample.

The sequence came from a woman of 80 years or more with acute or convalescent COVID-19. Sequencing was done on a sample of peripheral blood.

DNA sequence: TGTGCCAGCAGCTCCTACTCTAGCGCCTTTTCGGCAGATACGCAGTATTTT. Its translation is CASSSYSSAFSADTQYF. Here the chain combines TRBV7-2 and TRBJ2-3; a tentative D match to TRBD2 spans 6 bases. V is cut by 4 bases and J by 4 bases, and the space between the germline ends is 21 bases. The CDR3, cysteine through phenylalanine, is 17 amino acids long. Left in the record is the CDR3 DNA by itself, 51 bases read in frame from the first base. The germline V gene specifies SGHTA as CDR1 and FQGNSA as CDR2.